One sample yielded the 2 T cell receptor beta chains listed below, sequenced in a study of cytomegalovirus exposure and HLA in healthy donors. Use of 60 Vbeta and 13 Jbeta primers characterized the PCR. Assay used: immunoSEQ multiplex PCR; TCRdb lists only in-frame clones, some missing. The clone table shows 150,000 or so clones, with the ten largest holding roughly 1.6%. Material for sequencing was PBMCs. The source of these receptors is a woman in her 50s in good health and CMV-seronegative.

The chain employs TRBV2 and TRBJ2-1; D not resolved. This CDR3 spans 13 amino acids. V was clipped by 6 bases and J by 6 bases, with 12 bases between them. Germline V gene lookup returns CDR1 SNHLY and CDR2 FYNNEI. As DNA, the CDR3 is TGTGCCAGCAGAGAAAACACGGGCAATGAGCAGTTCTTC. It encodes CASRENTGNEQFF.

The DNA of the CDR3 is TGTGCCAGCAGTTACGGACAGAACTCTGGAAACACCATATATTTT. Residues: CASSYGQNSGNTIYF. The rearrangement joins TRBV6-5 to TRBJ1-3; weak D call: TRBD1 (6 bases). Germline CDR1 reads MNHEY; CDR2 reads SVGAGI. With 2 bases removed from V and 0 bases from J, the gap between germline ends came to 8 bases. This CDR3 has 15 amino acids.